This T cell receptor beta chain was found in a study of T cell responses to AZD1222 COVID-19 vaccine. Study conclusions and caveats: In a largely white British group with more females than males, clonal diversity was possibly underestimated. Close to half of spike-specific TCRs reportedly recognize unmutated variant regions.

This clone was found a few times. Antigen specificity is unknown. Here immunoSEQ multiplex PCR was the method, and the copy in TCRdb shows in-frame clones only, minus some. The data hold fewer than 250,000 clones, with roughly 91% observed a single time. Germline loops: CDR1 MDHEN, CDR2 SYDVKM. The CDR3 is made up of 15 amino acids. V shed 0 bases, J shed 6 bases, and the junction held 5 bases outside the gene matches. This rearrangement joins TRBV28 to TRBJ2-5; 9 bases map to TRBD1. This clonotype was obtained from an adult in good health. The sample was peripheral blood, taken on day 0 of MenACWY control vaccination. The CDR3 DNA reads TGTGCCAGCAGTTTATGGACAGGGGGGACAAAGACCCAGTACTTC. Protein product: CASSLWTGGTKTQYF.